This T cell receptor beta chain was obtained from a study of blood T cell repertoires in COVID-19. Whole-study context: Acute and convalescent COVID-19 specimens originated in the United States, Italy and Spain. Sources were T cells, B-cell-depleted T cells, or PBMCs; the material itself was cDNA or gDNA.

This CDR3 has 15 amino acids. Germline CDR1 reads SNHLY; CDR2 reads FYNNEI. The V end was cut by 3 bases, the J end by 5 bases, with 16 bases between. In the original workflow: The assay estimated nucleated cells by amplifying reference gene primers. Only in-frame clones appear in the TCRdb table, and some are missing; sequencing was by immunoSEQ multiplex PCR. V, J and clone size reflect that table, while D and trimming were determined from the DNA. In the table there are 88,000 or so clones, more than 75% of which are singletons. This sequence originates from a human donor in a cohort sampled during active COVID-19. Sequences were obtained from peripheral blood. V gene TRBV2 combines with J gene TRBJ1-2; TRBD1 is a possible D gene (5 bases). The DNA for the CDR3 is TGTGCCAGCAGTGAGGTGAGCCGAAGGGGTTATGGCTACACCTTC. This codes for CASSEVSRRGYGYTF.